Presented here are 32 T cell receptor beta chains from one specimen sequenced in a study of T cells after posttransplantation cyclophosphamide. TCRdb's table, derived via immunoSEQ multiplex PCR, lists solely in-frame clones and lacks some. The sample shows 30,000 to 40,000 clones, none of them appearing just once. Sequencing was carried out using PBMCs. The receptor set was obtained from a man aged 50 to 59 in good health, CMV-negative, and a related stem cell transplant donor.

This clone showed up many times. The rearrangement uses TRBV7-9 and TRBJ1-2; tentative D call: TRBD1 (5 bases). Germline V lookup: CDR1 SEHNR, CDR2 FQNEAQ (reference sequence). The V gene lost 1 base and the J gene lost 5 bases, with 14 bases spanning the gap. The CDR3 covers 15 residues. CDR3 region: CASSLGSGGKYGYTF. CDR3 DNA: TGTGCCAGCAGCTTAGGATCGGGGGGAAAGTATGGCTACACCTTC.

The chain uses TRBV7-2 and TRBJ2-1; 12 bases match TRBD2. The CDR3 length is 16 residues. Germline assignment: CDR1 SGHTA and CDR2 FQGNSA. The junction had 6 bases not matched to a gene; V was cut back by 5 bases and J by 4 bases. CDR3 bases: TGTGCCAGCAGCCAGGGACTAGCGGGCCGGTACAATGAGCAGTTCTTC. Its protein product is CASSQGLAGRYNEQFF.

This clone was observed many times. V and J are TRBV10-2 and TRBJ2-6; 12 nucleotides align to TRBD1. V gave up 3 bases and J gave up 4 bases; unmatched junction bases: 10. The CDR3 contains 19 residues. Germline CDR1 reads WSHSY; CDR2 reads SAAADI. The CDR3 here is CASSDQVGQGAAGANVLTF. The CDR3 region has the DNA TGCGCCAGCAGTGATCAGGTGGGACAGGGGGCAGCCGGGGCCAACGTCCTGACTTTC.

This clone came up many times. The rearrangement uses TRBV6-5 and TRBJ2-7; 7 bases are a match to TRBD2. The germline V gene encodes CDR1 MNHEY and CDR2 SVGAGI. The J segment lost 2 bases and the V segment lost 0 bases, leaving 7 bases of the junction unmatched. The CDR3 extends over 16 amino acids. For the CDR3, the DNA is TGTGCCAGCAGTTACTCTCGTCTAGCGGCTACCTACGAGCAGTACTTC. This encodes CASSYSRLAATYEQYF.

This clone was found many times. The chain carries TRBV10-2 and TRBJ2-7; D remains unclear. CDR3 length: 12 residues. The V gene's germline CDR1 is WSHSY and CDR2 SAAADI. Trimming took 4 bases from V and 3 from J, leaving 7 bases between them. CDR3 region: CASSGDLYEQYF. The DNA for the CDR3 is TGCGCCAGCAGTGGAGATCTCTACGAGCAGTACTTC.

There are many counts of this clone. The chain joins TRBV5-5 to TRBJ2-4; D call uncertain. Between the trimmed V and J ends, which lost 5 bases and 0 bases, there was a span of 9 bases. Germline assignment: CDR1 SGHKS and CDR2 YYEKEE (reference sequence). The CDR3 totals 14 residues. The CDR3 DNA is TGTGCCAGCAGTGACATCTTAGCCAAAAACATTCAGTACTTC. This codes for CASSDILAKNIQYF.

There are many counts of this clone. The rearrangement joins TRBV19 to TRBJ2-7, with 8 bases aligning to TRBD2. Germline-derived CDR1 and CDR2 are LNHDA and SQIVND (reference sequence). The CDR3 sequence is 14 residues long. After removal of 3 bases from V and 1 base from J, the junction contained 2 bases not matched to a gene. The CDR3 region has the DNA TGTGCCAGTAGTATTAGCGGGACTTCCTACGAGCAGTACTTC. It is translated as CASSISGTSYEQYF.

This clone was seen at least ten times. V is TRBV12-5 and J is TRBJ2-1; a possible D gene is TRBD2 (5 bases). Germline V gives CDR1 LGHNT, CDR2 FRNRAP. The CDR3 has 13 amino acids. Trimming shortened V by 4 bases and J by 7 bases, and 11 bases separated the two germline ends. CDR3 region: CASGSSGINEQFF. CDR3 DNA: TGTGCTAGTGGTTCCTCGGGGATTAATGAGCAGTTCTTC.

At least ten counts were recorded for this clone. The chain couples TRBV6-5 to TRBJ2-5; 7 bases agree with TRBD1. This CDR3 comprises 15 residues. After removal of 2 bases from V and 7 bases from J, the junction contained 10 bases not matched to a gene. CDR1 is MNHEY, CDR2 SVGAGI, per germline. The CDR3: CASSYPRGQSRTQYF. The CDR3 DNA reads as TGTGCCAGCAGTTACCCCAGGGGACAGAGTAGGACCCAGTACTTC.

At least ten counts were recorded for this clone. The chain has TRBV27 and TRBJ1-5, with D maybe TRBD1 (6 bases). In germline, CDR1 is MNHEY, CDR2 SMNVEV (reference sequence). CDR3 length: 17 amino acids. With 2 bases removed from V and 2 bases from J, the gap between germline ends came to 16 bases. The CDR3 DNA follows: TGTGCCAGCAGTTTACCTAAACAGGGTGGTGGCAATCAGCCCCAGCATTTT. As protein: CASSLPKQGGGNQPQHF.

In its sample, this clone was seen many times. The gene calls are TRBV18 and TRBJ1-2; TRBD1 is a possible D gene (5 bases). Germline CDR1 is KGHSH and CDR2 is LQKENI. The CDR3 runs to 13 residues. The germline V and J ends were trimmed by 3 bases and 6 bases, with 11 bases remaining between them. CDR3 bases: TGTGCCAGCTCACCTGGCAGGGAGGATGGCTACACCTTC. Protein: CASSPGREDGYTF.

In its sample, this clone was seen a few times. CDR3: CAISSPGQGKETQYF. In DNA, the CDR3 is TGTGCCATCAGTTCACCGGGACAGGGGAAAGAGACCCAGTACTTC. V gene TRBV10-3 combines with J gene TRBJ2-5, with TRBD1 matching 10 bases. This CDR3 has 15 amino acids. V shed 5 bases and J 3 bases; nucleotides not matched to a gene: 6. CDR1 ENHRY and CDR2 SYGVKD come from the germline V gene.

The table lists this clone with a few counts. The rearrangement joins TRBV20-1 to TRBJ2-7, with no clear D. The CDR3 spans 11 residues. The germline V gene has CDR1 DFQATT and CDR2 SNEGSKA (reference sequence). Trimming took off 0 bases at V and 5 bases at J, with 5 bases between the two ends. CDR3 DNA sequence: TGCAGTGCTAGAGATATCGACGAGCAGTACTTC. Translated, it gives CSARDIDEQYF.

This chain connects TRBV9 to TRBJ2-7; D remains unclear. V lost 1 base, J lost 5 bases, and 10 bases lay in between. Germline assignment: CDR1 SGDLS and CDR2 YYNGEE. The CDR3 is made up of 13 amino acids. CDR3 residues: CASSVLLTDEQYF. Here the CDR3 DNA reads TGTGCCAGCAGCGTACTCCTAACGGACGAGCAGTACTTC.

This clone showed up many times. The V gene is TRBV29-1, the J gene TRBJ2-1; tentative D call: TRBD1 (7 bases). V lost 4 bases, J lost 6 bases, and 10 bases lay in between. Germline V gives CDR1 SQVTM, CDR2 ANQGSEA. CDR3 length: 12 residues. The CDR3: CSVGQGGNEQFF. DNA of the CDR3: TGCAGCGTTGGCCAGGGGGGCAATGAGCAGTTCTTC.

The V gene is TRBV11-2, the J gene TRBJ2-3; 11 nucleotides line up with TRBD2. This CDR3 has 19 amino acids. The V gene end was trimmed by 5 bases and the J gene end by 4 bases; junction bases not matched to a gene: 17. Germline loops: CDR1 SGHAT, CDR2 FQNNGV. CDR3 bases: TGTGCCAGCAGCCCACGGCGACTACGGACTAGCGGGCTGTCAGATACGCAGTATTTT. This translates into CASSPRRLRTSGLSDTQYF.

The table lists this clone with many counts. Other DNA sequences in the same sample also yield this CDR3. V usage is TRBV5-1 and J usage is TRBJ2-3; 10 bases are a match to TRBD1. With V trimmed by 6 bases and J by 6 bases, 10 bases remained unmatched. CDR1 and CDR2 from the germline V gene are SGHRS and YFSETQ. The CDR3 extends over 15 amino acids. As DNA, the CDR3 is TGCGCCAGCAATAGGCCGGACAGGGGGGAGGATACGCAGTATTTT. Translating gives CASNRPDRGEDTQYF.

This clone was recorded many times. The V call is TRBV7-9, the J call TRBJ2-5; weak D call: TRBD2 (6 bases). Trimming left V 5 bases short and J 1 base short, with 14 bases between. There are 15 residues in the CDR3. In germline, CDR1 is SEHNR, CDR2 FQNEAQ (reference sequence). CDR3 bases: TGTGCCAGCAGCAATGGAGGACTAATCCAAGAGACCCAGTACTTC. It specifies CASSNGGLIQETQYF.

This clone was seen at least ten times. The chain employs TRBV27 and TRBJ1-1; a weak D match, TRBD1 (5 bases). Germline V lookup: CDR1 MNHEY, CDR2 SMNVEV (reference sequence). This CDR3 has 13 residues. V dropped 8 bases and J dropped 10 bases, with 20 bases sitting between them. CDR3: CASCSRGREGAFF. CDR3 nucleotide sequence: TGTGCCAGCTGCTCGAGGGGAAGGGAGGGAGCTTTCTTT.

This clone was picked up a small number of times. The chain joins TRBV30 to TRBJ2-7; the D gene is possibly TRBD2 (5 bases). Trimming stripped 7 bases from V and 7 bases from J, with 23 bases between. The CDR3 runs to 14 residues. From germline, CDR1 is GTSNPN and CDR2 SVGIG (reference sequence). Here the CDR3 reads CASLGPGRYLEQYF. In nucleotides, the CDR3 is TGTGCCTCGTTAGGCCCTGGGAGATATCTTGAGCAGTACTTC. The variable domain in full, with the rest retrieved from reference TRBV30 and TRBJ2-7, is SQTIHQWPATLVQPVGSPLSLECTVEGTSNPNLYWYRQAAGRGLQLLFYSVGIGQISSEVPQNLSASRPQDRQFILSSKKLLLSDSGFYLCASLGPGRYLEQYFGPGTRLTVT.

The V call is TRBV7-3, the J call TRBJ1-1, with D perhaps matching TRBD1 (5 bases). The CDR3 runs to 13 residues. Trimming pared 3 bases from V and 3 bases from J, leaving 8 bases between. Germline V gene sequence: CDR1 SGHTA, CDR2 FQGTGA. Here the CDR3 reads CASSFQGDTEAFF. CDR3 DNA sequence: TGTGCCAGCAGCTTTCAGGGCGACACTGAAGCTTTCTTT.

The CDR3 nucleotides read TGTGCCAGCACTCCTGGCGAGGGGGCGCTTCATGGCTACACCTTC. This translates into CASTPGEGALHGYTF. The rearrangement links TRBV9 to TRBJ1-2, with 7 bases fitting TRBD1. V was pared by 6 bases and J by 6 bases, with 14 bases of the junction left unmatched. This CDR3 has 15 residues. The germline gives CDR1 SGDLS, CDR2 YYNGEE. The variable domain in full, completed from reference TRBV9 and TRBJ1-2, reads DSGVTQTPKHLITATGQRVTLRCSPRSGDLSVYWYQQSLDQGLQFLIQYYNGEERAKGNILERFSAQQFPDLHSELNLSSLELGDSALYFCASTPGEGALHGYTFGSGTRLTVV.

This clone was seen many times. Written as DNA, the CDR3 is TGTGCCAGCGGAGAATCGGGTTGGAACTATGGCTACACCTTC. This codes for CASGESGWNYGYTF. The rearrangement joins TRBV2 to TRBJ1-2; D remains unclear. The CDR3 is made up of 14 amino acids. Trimming took off 8 bases at V and 2 bases at J, with 15 bases between the two ends. Germline V gives CDR1 SNHLY, CDR2 FYNNEI.

In its sample, this clone was seen many times. This rearrangement joins TRBV7-8 to TRBJ2-6, with TRBD1 matching over 8 bases. With 3 bases clipped from V and 0 bases from J, the junction kept 7 bases outside the gene matches. The germline gives CDR1 SGHVS, CDR2 FQNEAQ. The CDR3 has 18 amino acids. The CDR3: CASSFAGQGPSGANVLTF. The CDR3 coding sequence is TGTGCCAGCAGCTTCGCAGGACAGGGACCCTCTGGGGCCAACGTCCTGACTTTC.

This clone was seen many times. V and J are TRBV6-4 and TRBJ2-7, with a possible D match to TRBD1 (6 bases). Trimming removed 7 bases at V and 0 bases at J, with 19 bases between. Germline values: CDR1 MRHNA, CDR2 SNTAGT. The CDR3 has 16 amino acids. The CDR3 DNA reads as TGTGCCAGCACCGATTGGGACACCAAAGCCTCCTACGAGCAGTACTTC. Translation gives CASTDWDTKASYEQYF.

This clone was picked up many times. The chain employs TRBV7-2 and TRBJ2-7; 9 positions match TRBD1. Germline values: CDR1 SGHTA, CDR2 FQGNSA. There are 18 residues in the CDR3. Unmatched junction bases numbered 13, after V lost 2 bases and J lost 2 bases. This CDR3 reads CASSLKFGQGRSPYEQYF. Here the CDR3 DNA reads TGTGCCAGCAGCTTAAAATTTGGACAGGGGCGTTCCCCCTACGAGCAGTACTTC. Complete variable domain (other parts from reference TRBV7-2 and TRBJ2-7): GAGVSQSPSNKVTEKGKDVELRCDPISGHTALYWYRQSLGQGLEFLIYFQGNSAPDKSGLPSDRFSAERTGGSVSTLTIQRTQQEDSAVYLCASSLKFGQGRSPYEQYFGPGTRLTVT.

This clone was found many times. The CDR3 bases are TGTGCCAGCAGTGTCTCCGGGACAGCGAGTCAGCCCCAGCATTTT. This translates into CASSVSGTASQPQHF. V usage is TRBV6-1 and J usage is TRBJ1-5, with 7 bases fitting TRBD1. Germline V gene sequence: CDR1 MNHNS, CDR2 SASEGT. J gave up 6 bases and V 4 bases, and 9 bases lay outside the gene matches. The CDR3 is 15 residues long.

This clone was recorded many times. The V call is TRBV9, the J call TRBJ2-7; 7 bases fit TRBD1. The CDR3 loop spans 14 amino acids. V was clipped by 0 bases and J by 3 bases; unmatched bases: 3. Germline assignment: CDR1 SGDLS and CDR2 YYNGEE. The chain's CDR3 is CASSVGAGGYEQYF. The DNA of the CDR3 is TGTGCCAGCAGCGTAGGGGCAGGGGGCTACGAGCAGTACTTC.

This clone appeared many times. This chain uses TRBV6-1 with TRBJ1-2; possible D gene TRBD1, 5 bases. The CDR3 covers 15 residues. The germline gives CDR1 MNHNS, CDR2 SASEGT. V was cut by 3 bases and J by 4 bases, with 15 bases left in between. DNA of the CDR3: TGTGCCAGCAGTGAGAGACCCGACAGCCCCTATGGCTACACCTTC. It codes for CASSERPDSPYGYTF.

This clone showed up many times. The chain uses TRBV7-2 and TRBJ2-7, with 8 bases lining up with TRBD1. The germline V gene encodes CDR1 SGHTA and CDR2 FQGNSA. J lost 3 bases, V lost 6 bases, and 7 bases had no gene match. The CDR3 is 14 residues long. This CDR3 reads CASSSGTGFYEQYF. DNA of the CDR3: TGTGCCAGCAGTTCCGGGACAGGTTTCTACGAGCAGTACTTC.

This clone was recorded at least ten times. The chain combines TRBV30 with TRBJ1-2; D is ambiguous. The CDR3 sequence is 15 residues long. The ends were cut back, 2 bases at V and 5 bases at J, with 18 bases in the middle. Germline values: CDR1 GTSNPN, CDR2 SVGIG (reference sequence). The CDR3 spells CAWSSAGGGQYGYTF. As DNA, the CDR3 is TGTGCCTGGAGTAGTGCAGGAGGAGGGCAGTATGGCTACACCTTC. The whole variable domain, filled in from reference TRBV30 and TRBJ1-2, reads SQTIHQWPATLVQPVGSPLSLECTVEGTSNPNLYWYRQAAGRGLQLLFYSVGIGQISSEVPQNLSASRPQDRQFILSSKKLLLSDSGFYLCAWSSAGGGQYGYTFGSGTRLTVV.

In this sample, this clone turned up many times. The chain has TRBV28 and TRBJ2-7; possibly TRBD2 for D (6 bases). The CDR3 is 12 amino acids. Germline-derived CDR1 and CDR2 are MDHEN and SYDVKM. V lost 2 bases and J lost 4, with 6 bases in between. The CDR3 sequence: CASSLGGYEQYF. As DNA, the CDR3 is TGTGCCAGCAGTTTAGGAGGGTACGAGCAGTACTTC. Using reference TRBV28 and TRBJ2-7 for the parts outside the CDR3, the full variable domain is DVKVTQSSRYLVKRTGEKVFLECVQDMDHENMFWYRQDPGLGLRLIYFSYDVKMKEKGDIPEGYSVSREKKERFSLILESASTNQTSMYLCASSLGGYEQYFGPGTRLTVT.